Included here is one T cell receptor beta chain sequence, with context. It has no known antigen specificity. Base qualities are not at hand, and no much larger clone is one base apart. Sample treatment or condition, as interpreted from the label and publication: live attenuated yellow fever vaccine strain. Two biological replicates of bulk PBMCs were collected at each blood-draw timepoint. A standard Ficoll-Paque protocol was used to isolate PBMCs from peripheral blood. TriZol was used to extract RNA from bulk PBMCs, from CD4 and CD8 fractions, and from dextramer-positive and dextramer-negative fractions. The germline V end is reduced by 5 bases and the J end by 12 bases; junction bases left unmatched: 7. The CDR3 has 12 amino acids, counting the end cysteine and phenylalanine. This entry keeps only the CDR3 DNA: 36 bases, framed from base 1. The germline V gene (reference sequence) specifies MNHNY as CDR1 and SVGAGI as CDR2.

The data were taken from a study of T cells after yellow fever vaccination (dated by TCRdb to the late 2010s). Some background on the complete study: The SMART-Seq v4 Ultra Low Input RNA kit was used to prepare libraries from fractions with low cell numbers. Bulk PBMC replicates and cell subsets were isolated from blood drawn at multiple timepoints before and after both primary and secondary immunization. To track T-cell clones before and after primary and booster YFV17D yellow fever vaccination, bulk TCR alpha and beta repertoires were sequenced longitudinally. The cohort comprised two healthy male donors, one aged 18 to 30 and one aged 30 to 40 years.

TCR cDNA was made using 5'RACE template switching, a step that added a universal primer site and unique molecular identifiers. Priming of cDNA synthesis was performed from both the TCR alpha and TCR beta constant segments. Two PCR steps were used to amplify libraries, with sample barcodes and sequencing adapters being added in the second step. Sequencing of libraries was performed on Illumina HiSeq 2500 (2x100 bp) or NovaSeq (2x150 bp). On the authors' methods: MIGEC handled demultiplexing of reads and collapsing into UMI consensus sequences, while MiXCR performed V(D)J alignment. Clonotypes responding to the vaccine were identified with edgeR on replicate PBMC samples, with the criteria of FDR below 0.01 and a log2 fold change above 5 up to day 15. CD4 or CD8 identity was assigned to each bulk clonotype according to whether the clonotype was present at higher abundance in the sequenced CD4 repertoire or the sequenced CD8 repertoire. Clones were called with MiXCR by TCRdb after fastp trimmed the public reads at Q25, and only in-frame beta chains were retained. One record per CDR3 amino acid sequence lists the most common genes and DNA. Clone size and V and J calls follow TCRdb, not the original study. For this sample the table gives approximately 510,000 distinct CDR3 sequences, of which 20% to 25% were detected only once. 15% to 20% of the sample belongs to the ten largest clones.

What the work shows at the level of the full study, not this receptor alone: Compared with the primary T-cell response, the secondary T-cell response was weaker but faster, peaking on day 5 rather than day 15. A small fraction of clonotypes appeared in both the CD4 and CD8 compartments, likely as a result of convergent recombination. Most clones expanded after primary vaccination (almost 97% of CD4 and around 88% of CD8) were re-detected after the booster, suggesting that broad memory maintenance occurred. Only a couple of donors were included in the study, so the extent to which the findings can be generalized is limited. Computational filtering was required because FACS-sorted repertoires could contain abundant contaminating clonotypes from the bulk population.

The receptor was derived from a man between 18 and 35 years old who received the YFV17D yellow fever vaccine. The sequencing used PBMCs, collected roughly 20 days after the first yellow fever vaccination. This chain is built from TRBV6-6 and TRBJ2-1, and 7 junctional nucleotides match TRBD2. The DNA reads as follows: TGTGCCAGCAGTCAGACTAGCTCGGGGCAGTTCTTC. It codes for CASSQTSSGQFF.